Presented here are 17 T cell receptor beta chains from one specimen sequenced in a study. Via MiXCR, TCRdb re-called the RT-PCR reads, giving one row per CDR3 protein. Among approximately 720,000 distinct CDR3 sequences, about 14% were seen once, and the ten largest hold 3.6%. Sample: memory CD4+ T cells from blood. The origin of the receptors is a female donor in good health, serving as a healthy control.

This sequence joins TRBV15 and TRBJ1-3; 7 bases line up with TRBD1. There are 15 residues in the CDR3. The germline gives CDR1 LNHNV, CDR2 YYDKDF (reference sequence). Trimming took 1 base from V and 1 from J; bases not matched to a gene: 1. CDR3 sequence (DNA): TGTGCCACCAGCAGAGGGGACAGATCTGGAAACACCATATATTTT. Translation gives CATSRGDRSGNTIYF.

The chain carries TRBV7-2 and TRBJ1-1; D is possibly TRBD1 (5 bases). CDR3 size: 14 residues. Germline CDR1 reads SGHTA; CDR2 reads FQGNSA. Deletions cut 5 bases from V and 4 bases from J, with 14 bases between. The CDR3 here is CASSRSGARTEAFF. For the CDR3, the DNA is TGTGCCAGCAGCCGGTCCGGGGCACGCACTGAAGCTTTCTTT.

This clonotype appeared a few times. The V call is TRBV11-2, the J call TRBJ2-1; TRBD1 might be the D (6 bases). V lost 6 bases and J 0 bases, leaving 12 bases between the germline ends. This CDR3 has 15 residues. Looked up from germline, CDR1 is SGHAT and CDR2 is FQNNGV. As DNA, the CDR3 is TGTGCCAGCAGACAGGGAGCGAACTCCTACAATGAGCAGTTCTTC. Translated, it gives CASRQGANSYNEQFF.

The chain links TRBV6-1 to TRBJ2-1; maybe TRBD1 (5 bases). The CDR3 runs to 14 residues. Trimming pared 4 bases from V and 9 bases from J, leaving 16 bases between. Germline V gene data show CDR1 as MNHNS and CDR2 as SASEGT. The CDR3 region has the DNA TGTGCCAGCAGTGCGTCCAGGGCCTGGGGTGAGCAGTTCTTC. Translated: CASSASRAWGEQFF.

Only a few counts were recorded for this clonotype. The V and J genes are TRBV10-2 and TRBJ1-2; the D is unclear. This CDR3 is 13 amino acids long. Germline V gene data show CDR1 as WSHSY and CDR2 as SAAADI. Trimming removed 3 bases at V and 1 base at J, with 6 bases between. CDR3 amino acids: CASSDAFNYGYTF. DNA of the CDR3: TGCGCCAGCAGTGACGCTTTTAACTATGGCTACACCTTC.

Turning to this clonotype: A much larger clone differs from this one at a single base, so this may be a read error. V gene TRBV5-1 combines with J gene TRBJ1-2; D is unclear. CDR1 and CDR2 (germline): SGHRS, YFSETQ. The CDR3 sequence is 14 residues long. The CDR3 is CASSLLDGTYVYTF. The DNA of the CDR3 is TGCGCCAGCAGCTTGTTAGACGGAACTTATGTCTACACCTTC.

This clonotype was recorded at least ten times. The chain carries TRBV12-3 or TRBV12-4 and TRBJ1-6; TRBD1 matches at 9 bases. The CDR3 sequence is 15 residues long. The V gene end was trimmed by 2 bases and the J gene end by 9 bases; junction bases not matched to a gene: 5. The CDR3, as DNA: TGTGCCAGCAGTTTATCGACAGGGGGTAGTTCACCCCTCCACTTT. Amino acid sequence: CASSLSTGGSSPLHF.

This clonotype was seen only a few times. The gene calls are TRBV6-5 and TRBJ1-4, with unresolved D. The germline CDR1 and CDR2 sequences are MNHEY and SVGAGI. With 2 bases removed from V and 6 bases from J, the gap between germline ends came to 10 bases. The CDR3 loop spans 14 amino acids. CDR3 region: CASSYGLGYEKLFF. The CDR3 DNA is TGTGCCAGCAGTTACGGGCTGGGATATGAAAAACTGTTTTTT.

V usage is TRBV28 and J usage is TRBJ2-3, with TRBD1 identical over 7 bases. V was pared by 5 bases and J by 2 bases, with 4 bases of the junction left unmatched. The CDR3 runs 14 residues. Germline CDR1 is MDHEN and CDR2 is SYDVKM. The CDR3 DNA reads TGTGCCAGCAGTAAGACAGGGATCACAGATACGCAGTATTTT. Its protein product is CASSKTGITDTQYF.

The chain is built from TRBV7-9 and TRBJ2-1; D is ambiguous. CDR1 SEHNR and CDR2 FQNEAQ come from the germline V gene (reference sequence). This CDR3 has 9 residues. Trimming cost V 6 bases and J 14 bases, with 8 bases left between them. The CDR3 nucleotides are TGTGCCAGCAGTCCTAACAAGTTCTTC. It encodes CASSPNKFF.

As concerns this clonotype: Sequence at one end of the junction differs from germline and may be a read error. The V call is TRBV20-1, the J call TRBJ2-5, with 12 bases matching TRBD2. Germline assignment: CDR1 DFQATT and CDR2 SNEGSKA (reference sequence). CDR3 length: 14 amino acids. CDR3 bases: TGCAGTGCTACGACTAGCGGGGGAAAAGAGGCCCAGTACTTC. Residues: CSATTSGGKEAQYF.

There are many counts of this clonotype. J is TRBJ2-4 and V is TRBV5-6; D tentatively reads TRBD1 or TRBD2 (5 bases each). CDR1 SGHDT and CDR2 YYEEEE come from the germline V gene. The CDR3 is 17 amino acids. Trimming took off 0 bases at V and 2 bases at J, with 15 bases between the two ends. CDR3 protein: CASSLVGTNPTKNIQYF. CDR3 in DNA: TGTGCCAGCAGCTTGGTAGGGACGAATCCCACCAAAAACATTCAGTACTTC. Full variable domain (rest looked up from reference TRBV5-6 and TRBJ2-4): DAGVTQSPTHLIKTRGQQVTLRCSPKSGHDTVSWYQQALGQGPQFIFQYYEEEERQRGNFPDRFSGHQFPNYSSELNVNALLLGDSALYLCASSLVGTNPTKNIQYFGAGTRLSVL.

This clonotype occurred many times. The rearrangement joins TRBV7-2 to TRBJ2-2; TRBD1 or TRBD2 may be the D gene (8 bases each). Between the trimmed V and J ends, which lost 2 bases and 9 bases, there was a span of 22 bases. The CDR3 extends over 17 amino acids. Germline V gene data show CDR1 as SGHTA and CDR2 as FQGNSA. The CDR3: CASSLIGGAGGRRELFF. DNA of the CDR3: TGTGCCAGCAGCTTAATCGGGGGGGCAGGGGGCAGGAGGGAGCTGTTTTTT.

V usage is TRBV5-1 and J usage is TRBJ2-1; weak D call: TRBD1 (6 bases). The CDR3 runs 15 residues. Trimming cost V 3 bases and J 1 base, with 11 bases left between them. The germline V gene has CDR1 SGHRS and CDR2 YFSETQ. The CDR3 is CASSSGETSYNEQFF. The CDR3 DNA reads TGCGCCAGCAGCTCAGGGGAGACGTCCTACAATGAGCAGTTCTTC.

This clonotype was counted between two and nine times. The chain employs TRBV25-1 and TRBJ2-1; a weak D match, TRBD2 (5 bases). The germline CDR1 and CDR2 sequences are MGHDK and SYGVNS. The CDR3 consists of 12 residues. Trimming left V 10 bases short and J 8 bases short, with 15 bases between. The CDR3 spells CATSGQAYEQFF. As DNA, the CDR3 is TGTGCCACCAGCGGTCAGGCCTATGAGCAGTTCTTC.

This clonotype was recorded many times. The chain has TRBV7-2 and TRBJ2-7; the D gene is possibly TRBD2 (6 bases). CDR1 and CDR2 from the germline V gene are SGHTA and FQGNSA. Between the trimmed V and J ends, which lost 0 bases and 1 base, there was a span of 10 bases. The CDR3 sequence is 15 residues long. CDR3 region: CASSLAGGSSYEQYF. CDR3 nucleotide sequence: TGTGCCAGCAGCTTAGCGGGGGGATCTTCCTACGAGCAGTACTTC.

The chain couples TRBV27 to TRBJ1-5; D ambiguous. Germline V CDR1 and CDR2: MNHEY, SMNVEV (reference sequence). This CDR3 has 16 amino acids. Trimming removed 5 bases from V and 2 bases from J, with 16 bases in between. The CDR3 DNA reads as TGTGCCAGCAGTCCCCTACCGGTACGGGGCAATCAGCCCCAGCATTTT. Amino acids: CASSPLPVRGNQPQHF.